This T cell receptor beta chain stems from a study of blood T cell repertoires in COVID-19 (dated by TCRdb to 2018 to 2021). Looking at the study overall: Collaborator samples came from the United States, Italy and Spain and covered acute and convalescent phases of COVID-19. Deeply sampled blood TCRbeta repertoires from subjects exposed to, actively infected with, or recovered from COVID-19 were included in the dataset. The sample metadata nearly always contained a de-identified subject ID, COVID-19 status, age in years and sex. The samples were drawn from two sources: the first 160 participants of the ongoing ImmuneRACE study, and over 1,000 subjects contributed by 6 global collaborators. The material from the prospective study consisted of cDNA or gDNA derived from T cells, B-cell-depleted T cells, or PBMCs. HLA class I and class II types, where available, came from metadata supplied by the sample provider rather than from assay-based typing. A freely available public database, intended as a resource for researchers studying the immune response to SARS-CoV-2, is where the repertoires were released. The investigation overall reported the following: The amount of clinical and demographic metadata varied by source and participant and was provided uncurated.

Each collaborating institution followed its own protocols to collect whole blood in K2EDTA tubes. For TCRbeta analysis, collaborators shipped samples in one of three forms: frozen whole blood, isolated PBMCs, or DNA extracted from either of those sample types. The immunoSEQ Assay, a bias-controlled multiplex PCR, was used to amplify TCRbeta CDR3 regions from genomic DNA. On the study's bioinformatics: The number of nucleated cells in each sample was estimated from the amplification of reference gene primers within the assay. Sequence reads were collapsed and filtered to measure the absolute abundance of every unique TCRbeta CDR3 rearrangement. For each sample, productive Simpson clonality was calculated by taking the square root of Simpson's diversity index across productive rearrangements. Not all clones reach the TCRdb copy of this immuneACCESS table, which keeps in-frame sequences only. Checked studies attribute under half of the gap to unresolved V genes and leave the rest unexplained. The V and J calls and the clone size are those of that table, but D and trimming were determined from the DNA. The sample includes under 85,000 clones, with roughly 84% observed a single time. Roughly 3.5% of the sample is taken by the ten largest.

Details on this clone: Its antigen is unknown. One base away there is no much larger clone; base qualities are not given.

From V the trimming removes 2 bases and from J it removes 0 bases, while the gene matches leave 4 bases of the junction unaccounted for. The CDR3 holds 16 amino acids from the cysteine to the phenylalanine. Of all the DNA, just the CDR3 is kept, 48 bases in frame from base 1. As encoded in the germline V gene, CDR1 is KGHSH while CDR2 is LQKENI. The chain was built from TRBV18 and TRBJ2-5; TRBD1 aligns with 9 central bases. The TCR sequence derives from a man between 50 and 59 years old with acute or convalescent COVID-19. The sequenced sample was peripheral blood. The nucleotide sequence reads TGTGCCAGCTCACCATCCGGGACAGGGTACCAAGAGACCCAGTACTTC. Its protein is CASSPSGTGYQETQYF. With all but the CDR3 taken from the reference TRBV18 and TRBJ2-5 genes, the full variable domain is: NAGVMQNPRHLVRRRGQEARLRCSPMKGHSHVYWYRQLPEEGLKFMVYLQKENIIDESGMPKERFSAEFPKEGPSILRIQQVVRGDSAAYFCASSPSGTGYQETQYFGPGTRLLVL.